These T cell receptor beta chains were read from a single sample in a study of blood T cells in healthy people across ages. One entry per CDR3 protein, called by TCRdb with MiXCR from the 5' RACE reads. Altogether roughly 2 million distinct CDR3 sequences are present, roughly 52% being singletons, with the ten largest covering roughly 2%. The material sequenced was blood. These receptors all come from a woman between 35 and 50 years old in good health. Both conserved end residues are part of each CDR3. The order of the fields is clone size, J gene, V gene, D gene, CDR3 protein, CDR3 DNA. D genes are given only for firm matches. Size values are once, few and many counts, or a class for expanded clones, and some rows have none.

-,TRBJ1-1,TRBV7-2,-,CASSRIQGRAEAFF,TGTGCCAGCAGCCGAATACAGGGTAGGGCTGAAGCTTTCTTT
-,TRBJ1-2,TRBV20-1,TRBD1,CSARAGDRGRDGYTF,TGCAGTGCTAGAGCTGGGGACAGGGGGCGCGATGGCTACACCTTC
-,TRBJ2-5,TRBV7-2,TRBD2,CASSPYGTSATSYNEQYF,TGTGCCAGCAGCCCATACGGGACTAGCGCAACCTCCTACAATGAGCAGTACTTC
-,TRBJ1-1,TRBV28,TRBD1,CACVLGQGAYTEAFF,TGTGCCTGCGTTTTAGGTCAGGGGGCATACACTGAAGCTTTCTTT
-,TRBJ1-2,TRBV19,-,CASSIRGRGYGYTF,TGTGCCAGTAGTATCCGGGGCCGGGGCTATGGCTACACCTTC
-,TRBJ2-7,TRBV29-1,-,CSVLSIDSYEQYF,TGCAGCGTTCTGTCGATCGATTCCTACGAGCAGTACTTC
many,TRBJ2-5,TRBV4-2,TRBD1,CASSQDGTGQETQYF,TGTGCCAGCAGCCAAGATGGGACAGGGCAAGAGACCCAGTACTTC
-,TRBJ1-1,TRBV5-1,-,CASSGGHGNTEAFF,TGCGCCAGCAGCGGCGGACATGGGAACACTGAAGCTTTCTTT
-,TRBJ2-3,TRBV5-1,TRBD1,CASSMGQGGEDTQYF,TGCGCCAGCAGCATGGGACAGGGAGGAGAAGATACGCAGTATTTT
few,TRBJ2-4,TRBV7-2,TRBD2,CASSIGGGAYVQQYF,TGTGCCAGCTCCATTGGCGGGGGGGCCTACGTACAGCAGTACTTC
-,TRBJ2-7,TRBV27,TRBD1,CASSLFFWGQEPYEQYF,TGTGCCAGCAGTTTATTTTTCTGGGGACAGGAACCCTACGAGCAGTACTTC
-,TRBJ2-3,TRBV20-1,-,CSAQKGSTDTQYF,TGCAGTGCCCAGAAAGGGAGCACAGATACGCAGTATTTT
-,TRBJ1-2,TRBV4-3,-,CASSQRGGKWVDYGYTF,TGCGCCAGCAGCCAAAGAGGCGGGAAGTGGGTCGACTATGGCTACACCTTC
-,TRBJ2-3,TRBV28,TRBD1,CASSLLQGVGTDTQYF,TGTGCCAGCAGTTTATTACAGGGGGTAGGCACAGATACGCAGTATTTT
-,TRBJ2-5,TRBV7-2,-,CASSWVLETQYF,TGTGCCAGCAGCTGGGTCCTGGAGACCCAGTACTTC
-,TRBJ2-5,TRBV2,TRBD2,CASMRERGKETQYF,TGTGCCAGCATGAGGGAGCGGGGTAAAGAGACCCAGTACTTC
few,TRBJ2-4,TRBV20-1,TRBD1,CSARQTGLDIQYF,TGCAGTGCTAGACAGACAGGGCTCGACATTCAGTACTTC
-,TRBJ1-1,TRBV12-3/TRBV12-4,-,CASSLREMDEAFF,TGTGCCAGCAGTTTAAGGGAAATGGATGAAGCTTTCTTT
-,TRBJ2-1,TRBV6-5,TRBD2,CASSLLAGGQDNEQFF,TGTGCCAGCAGCTTACTAGCGGGGGGGCAAGACAATGAGCAGTTCTTC
-,TRBJ1-2,TRBV5-1,-,CASSSGGALTDYGYTF,TGCGCCAGCAGCAGCGGGGGGGCCCTCACAGATTATGGCTACACCTTC
few,TRBJ2-5,TRBV4-3,-,CASSLTGAGGTQYF,TGCGCCAGCAGCTTGACCGGGGCCGGGGGGACCCAGTACTTC
-,TRBJ2-1,TRBV7-2,-,CASSLVTAEHNEQVF,TGTGCCAGCAGCTTAGTAACAGCGGAACACAATGAGCAGGTCTTC
-,TRBJ1-2,TRBV9,-,CASSSHQQGRDGYTF,TGTGCCAGCAGCTCTCACCAGCAGGGGAGGGATGGCTACACCTTC
-,TRBJ1-1,TRBV7-9,-,CASSPQRRNTEAFF,TGTGCCAGCAGCCCACAGCGAAGGAACACTGAAGCTTTCTTT